Listed below are T cell receptor beta chains from one sample, sequenced in a study of blood T cell repertoires in COVID-19. Using immunoSEQ multiplex PCR, the repertoire was profiled, and TCRdb retains in-frame clones only, with some absent. The sample records approximately 96,000 clones, 85% to 95% being singletons. The specimen sequenced was peripheral blood. All receptors derive from a man in his fifties or sixties with acute or convalescent COVID-19. Both conserved end residues are part of each CDR3. D genes are given only for firm matches. Where a row states a size, it is once, few, many or the class of an expanded clone; other rows omit it.

J gene | V gene | D gene | clone size | CDR3 protein | CDR3 DNA
TRBJ1-5 | TRBV24-1 | NA | once | CATSETFSNQPQHF | TGTGCCACCAGTGAAACATTTAGCAATCAGCCCCAGCATTTT
TRBJ1-5 | TRBV19 | TRBD1 | NA | CASSIEARGLGQPQHF | TGTGCCAGTAGTATAGAGGCCAGGGGGCTCGGTCAGCCCCAGCATTTT
TRBJ1-2 | TRBV18 | NA | NA | CASSPDRFNYGYTF | TGTGCCAGCTCACCAGACAGGTTTAACTATGGCTACACCTTC
TRBJ2-2 | TRBV4-1 | NA | NA | CASSQGVSENTGELFF | TGCGCCAGCAGCCAAGGGGTTAGCGAGAACACCGGGGAGCTGTTTTTT
TRBJ1-2 | TRBV7-8 | NA | NA | CASSLVAGIYGYTF | TGTGCCAGCAGCTTAGTCGCAGGAATATATGGCTACACCTTC
TRBJ2-1 | TRBV27 | TRBD2 | NA | CASRRLAGAYEQFF | TGTGCCAGCAGAAGACTAGCGGGAGCGTATGAGCAGTTCTTC
TRBJ1-5 | TRBV19 | NA | NA | CASSMQRGSNSNQPQHF | TGTGCCAGTAGTATGCAACGGGGGAGTAATAGCAATCAGCCCCAGCATTTT
TRBJ2-2 | TRBV5-1 | NA | NA | CASSLGASQNTGELFF | TGCGCCAGCAGCTTGGGGGCTAGCCAGAACACCGGGGAGCTGTTTTTT
TRBJ2-5 | TRBV6-5 | NA | NA | CASTKEGSQETQYF | TGTGCCAGCACCAAGGAGGGGTCCCAAGAGACCCAGTACTTC
TRBJ1-5 | TRBV28 | NA | NA | CASSLSLSEDSNQPQHF | TGTGCCAGCAGTTTATCCCTCTCGGAGGATAGCAATCAGCCCCAGCATTTT
TRBJ1-1 | TRBV9 | NA | NA | CASSANPRSDTEAFF | TGTGCCAGCAGCGCAAACCCCCGGAGCGACACTGAAGCTTTCTTT
TRBJ2-5 | TRBV29-1 | TRBD2 | NA | CSVGGGTQYF | TGCAGCGTTGGCGGGGGGACCCAGTACTTC
TRBJ1-2 | TRBV12-3/TRBV12-4 | NA | NA | CASSSGGFGGYTF | TGTGCCAGCAGTTCCGGAGGTTTTGGCGGCTACACCTTC
TRBJ2-2 | TRBV2 | TRBD2 | NA | CASSETSARTGELFF | TGTGCCAGCAGTGAGACTAGCGCCCGCACCGGGGAGCTGTTTTTT
TRBJ2-2 | TRBV28 | TRBD1 | once | CASSYTGGTGELFF | TGTGCCAGCAGTTATACAGGGGGCACCGGGGAGCTGTTTTTT
TRBJ1-2 | TRBV5-6 | NA | NA | CASSHPGGRGLGYTF | TGTGCCAGCAGCCACCCAGGAGGCAGGGGCCTTGGCTACACCTTC
TRBJ2-3 | TRBV7-2 | NA | NA | CASSFSGDVDTQYF | TGTGCCAGCAGCTTCTCGGGAGATGTAGATACGCAGTATTTT
TRBJ2-6 | TRBV7-9 | NA | few | CASSPGVSGANVLTF | TGTGCCAGCAGCCCCGGGGTCTCTGGGGCCAACGTCCTGACTTTC
TRBJ2-7 | TRBV5-1 | TRBD1 | NA | CASGATGLSYEQYF | TGCGCCAGTGGTGCGACAGGGCTTTCCTACGAGCAGTACTTC
TRBJ2-2 | TRBV7-9 | NA | NA | CASSATEIGTGELFF | TGTGCCAGCAGCGCGACAGAAATTGGCACCGGGGAGCTGTTTTTT
TRBJ1-5 | TRBV28 | NA | NA | CASSRRAGSANQPQHF | TGTGCCAGCAGTCGACGGGCGGGCTCAGCCAATCAGCCCCAGCATTTT
TRBJ2-3 | TRBV4-1 | NA | NA | CASSQEGASSTDTQYF | TGCGCCAGCAGCCAAGAAGGGGCATCAAGCACAGATACGCAGTATTTT
TRBJ1-5 | TRBV27 | TRBD1 | NA | CASKTGGQPQHF | TGTGCCAGCAAAACAGGGGGTCAGCCCCAGCATTTT
TRBJ1-4 | TRBV7-9 | NA | once | CASSLGVGAREKLFF | TGTGCCAGCAGCTTAGGTGTGGGAGCACGAGAAAAACTGTTTTTT
TRBJ1-5 | TRBV19 | NA | NA | CASSIGGSVLNQPQHF | TGTGCCAGTAGTATTGGGGGGTCCGTCCTTAATCAGCCCCAGCATTTT
TRBJ2-7 | TRBV29-1 | NA | NA | CSVAVRAYEQYF | TGCAGCGTTGCTGTCCGGGCCTACGAGCAGTACTTC
TRBJ2-3 | TRBV20-1 | NA | NA | CSAGSWDTQYF | TGCAGTGCCGGTAGCTGGGATACGCAGTATTTT
TRBJ1-1 | TRBV11-2 | NA | few | CASSLDRSSEAFF | TGTGCCAGCAGCTTAGATAGGAGTTCTGAAGCTTTCTTT
TRBJ2-5 | TRBV11-3 | NA | NA | CASSLGGSQETQYF | TGTGCCAGCTCCTTGGGGGGAAGCCAAGAGACCCAGTACTTC
TRBJ1-2 | TRBV5-1 | TRBD1 | NA | CASSLANGQGAWSTF | TGCGCCAGCAGCTTGGCCAACGGACAGGGAGCGTGGTCCACCTTC
TRBJ2-7 | TRBV19 | TRBD2 | NA | CASSVSSGGAYEQYF | TGTGCCAGTAGTGTCTCTAGCGGAGGAGCCTACGAGCAGTACTTC
TRBJ2-3 | TRBV7-2 | TRBD2 | NA | CASSGLAGPMGTQYF | TGTGCCAGCAGCGGACTAGCGGGCCCTATGGGTACGCAGTATTTT
TRBJ2-1 | TRBV7-8 | TRBD2 | few | CASSPSFGREASNNEQFF | TGTGCCAGCAGCCCAAGCTTTGGGCGGGAGGCCTCAAACAATGAGCAGTTCTTC
TRBJ2-3 | TRBV12-5 | NA | few | CASGPRDGSPTDTQYF | TGTGCTAGTGGTCCCCGTGACGGGAGCCCCACAGATACGCAGTATTTT
TRBJ2-4 | TRBV4-1 | TRBD2 | NA | CASSQGGTSGSLGNIQYF | TGCGCCAGCAGCCAAGGAGGCACTAGCGGGAGTTTGGGAAACATTCAGTACTTC
TRBJ2-7 | TRBV5-3 | TRBD1 | NA | CARSTDRGPTYEQYF | TGTGCCAGAAGCACCGACAGGGGGCCTACTTACGAGCAGTACTTC
TRBJ2-4 | TRBV3-1/TRBV3-2 | NA | NA | CASSQVGQLAKNIQYF | TGTGCCAGCAGCCAAGTGGGCCAACTAGCCAAAAACATTCAGTACTTC
TRBJ1-4 | TRBV5-1 | NA | NA | CASSLDGTSEKLFF | TGCGCCAGCAGCTTGGACGGGACTAGCGAAAAACTGTTTTTT
TRBJ2-1 | TRBV20-1 | TRBD2 | once | CSASYQRDSGEQFF | TGCAGTGCTAGTTACCAGCGGGACTCCGGGGAGCAGTTCTTC
TRBJ1-1 | TRBV10-2 | NA | NA | CASSEDTHEAFF | TGCGCCAGCAGCGAGGATACACATGAAGCTTTCTTT
TRBJ2-1 | TRBV5-1 | TRBD2 | NA | CASSRGVAGGGNEQFF | TGCGCCAGCAGCCGGGGGGTAGCGGGAGGTGGTAATGAGCAGTTCTTC
TRBJ2-3 | TRBV28 | TRBD1 | NA | CASSFTGADTQYF | TGTGCCAGCAGTTTCACAGGGGCAGATACGCAGTATTTT
TRBJ1-6 | TRBV6-5 | NA | NA | CASSSSRNNSPLHF | TGTGCCAGCTCTAGCTCACGGAATAATTCACCCCTCCACTTT
TRBJ1-1 | TRBV12-3/TRBV12-4 | TRBD1 | once | CASSFLQGTEAFF | TGTGCCAGCAGTTTCTTACAGGGGACTGAAGCTTTCTTT
TRBJ2-2 | TRBV7-2 | TRBD2 | NA | CASRTTSASNTGELFF | TGTGCCAGCAGAACGACTAGCGCGTCGAACACCGGGGAGCTGTTTTTT
TRBJ2-1 | TRBV4-1 | TRBD2 | NA | CASSQGSGDGYEQFF | TGCGCCAGCAGCCAAGGTAGCGGGGACGGGTATGAGCAGTTCTTC